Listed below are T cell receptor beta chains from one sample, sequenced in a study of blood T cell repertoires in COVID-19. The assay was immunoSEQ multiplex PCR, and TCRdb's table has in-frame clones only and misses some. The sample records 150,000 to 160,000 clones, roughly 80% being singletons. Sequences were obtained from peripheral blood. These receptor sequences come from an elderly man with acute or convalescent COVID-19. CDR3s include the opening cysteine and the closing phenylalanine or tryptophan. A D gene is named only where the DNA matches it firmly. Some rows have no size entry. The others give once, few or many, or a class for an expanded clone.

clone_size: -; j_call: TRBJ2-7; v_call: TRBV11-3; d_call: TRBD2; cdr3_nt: TGTGCCAGCAGCTTAGATCAGAGCGGGACGGGGACGTCCTACGAGCAGTACTTC; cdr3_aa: CASSLDQSGTGTSYEQYF
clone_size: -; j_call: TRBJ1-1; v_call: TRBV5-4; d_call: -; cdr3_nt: TGTGCCAGCAGCCAATTGGAACTAATGAACACTGAAGCTTTCTTT; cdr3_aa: CASSQLELMNTEAFF
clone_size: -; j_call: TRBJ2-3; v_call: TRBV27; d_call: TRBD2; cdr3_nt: TGTGCCAGCAGTTTGGGGACTAGCGGGGCCACAGATACGCAGTATTTT; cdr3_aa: CASSLGTSGATDTQYF
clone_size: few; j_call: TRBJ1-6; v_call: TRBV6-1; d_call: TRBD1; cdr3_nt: TGTGCCAGCAGTGATCGAGGGGGCAATTCACCCCTCCACTTT; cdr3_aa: CASSDRGGNSPLHF
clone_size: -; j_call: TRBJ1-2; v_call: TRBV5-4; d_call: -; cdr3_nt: TGTGCCAGCAGCCTGGGGGGGGGCTATGGCTACACCTTC; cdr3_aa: CASSLGGGYGYTF
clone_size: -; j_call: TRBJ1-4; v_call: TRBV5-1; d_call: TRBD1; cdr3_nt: TGCGCCAGCAGCTCCGGGACAGGTGGGGAAAAACTGTTTTTT; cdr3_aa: CASSSGTGGEKLFF
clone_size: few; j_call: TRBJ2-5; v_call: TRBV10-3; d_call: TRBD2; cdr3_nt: TGTGCCATCAGCCCACTAGCGGGGGGCGAAACCCAGTACTTC; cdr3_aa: CAISPLAGGETQYF
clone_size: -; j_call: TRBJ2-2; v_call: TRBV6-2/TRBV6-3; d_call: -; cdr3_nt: TGTGCCAGCAGTTACTCGCGGACAGCCTACACCGGGGAGCTGTTTTTT; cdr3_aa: CASSYSRTAYTGELFF
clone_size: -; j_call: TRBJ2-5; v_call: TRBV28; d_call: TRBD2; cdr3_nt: TGTGCCAGCAGTTTTACAGCGGGGAGCCAAGAGACCCAGTACTTC; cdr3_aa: CASSFTAGSQETQYF
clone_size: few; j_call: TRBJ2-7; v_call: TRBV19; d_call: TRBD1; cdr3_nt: TGTGCCACCCGGACAGGGGACGAGCAGTACTTC; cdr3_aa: CATRTGDEQYF
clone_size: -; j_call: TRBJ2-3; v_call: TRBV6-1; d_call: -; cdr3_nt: TGTGCCAGCAGTGAACAGGGCTCTAACACAGATACGCAGTATTTT; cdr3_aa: CASSEQGSNTDTQYF
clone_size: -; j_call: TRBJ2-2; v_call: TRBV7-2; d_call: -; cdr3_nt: TGTGCCAGCGCCACCTACGGGCGGGGCCCCACCGGGGAGCTGTTTTTT; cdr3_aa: CASATYGRGPTGELFF
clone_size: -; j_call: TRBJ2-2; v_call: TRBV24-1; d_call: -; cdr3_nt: TGTGCCACCAGTGACAAGAACACCGGGGAGCTGTTTTTT; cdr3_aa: CATSDKNTGELFF
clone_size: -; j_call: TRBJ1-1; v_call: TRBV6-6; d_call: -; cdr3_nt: TGTGCCAGCAGTACGGGTCCTGAAGCTTTCTTT; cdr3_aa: CASSTGPEAFF
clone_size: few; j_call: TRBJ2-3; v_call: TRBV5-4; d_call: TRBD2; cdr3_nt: TGTGCCAGCGGGGCCGGGACTAGTTCAGATACGCAGTATTTT; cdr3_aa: CASGAGTSSDTQYF
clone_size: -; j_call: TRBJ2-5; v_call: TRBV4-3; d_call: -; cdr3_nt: TGCGCCAGCAGCTCCCAGACGGGTTTACAAGAGACCCAGTACTTC; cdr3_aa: CASSSQTGLQETQYF
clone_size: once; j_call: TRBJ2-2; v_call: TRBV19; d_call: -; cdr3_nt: TGTGCCAGTAGTCTACCGAAAGGGGCAGGCAACACCGGGGAGCTGTTTTTT; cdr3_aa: CASSLPKGAGNTGELFF
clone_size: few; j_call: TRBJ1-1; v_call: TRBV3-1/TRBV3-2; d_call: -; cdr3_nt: TGTGCCAGCAGCCACGGACAGTTGGGCACTGAAGCTTTCTTT; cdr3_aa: CASSHGQLGTEAFF
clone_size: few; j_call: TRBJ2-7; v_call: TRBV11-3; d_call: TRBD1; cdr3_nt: TGTGCCAGCAGCTCCTCCCTGGACAGGGGTTACGAGCAGTACTTC; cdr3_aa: CASSSSLDRGYEQYF
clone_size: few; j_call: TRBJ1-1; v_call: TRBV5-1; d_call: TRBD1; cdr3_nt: TGCGCCAGCAGCTTGGAGTCCCGGGACAGGGGACGGGTGAACACTGAAGCTTTCTTT; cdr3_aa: CASSLESRDRGRVNTEAFF
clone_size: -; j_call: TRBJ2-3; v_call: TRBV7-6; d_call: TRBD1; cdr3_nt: TGTGCCAGCAGCTCGAGACAGGGGGGAAGCACAGATACGCAGTATTTT; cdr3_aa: CASSSRQGGSTDTQYF
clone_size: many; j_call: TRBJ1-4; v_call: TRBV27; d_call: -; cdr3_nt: TGTGCCAGCAGTTTAGTCGGCAGGACTAATGAAAAACTGTTTTTT; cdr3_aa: CASSLVGRTNEKLFF
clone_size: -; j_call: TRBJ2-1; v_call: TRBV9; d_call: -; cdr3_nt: TGTGCCAGCAGCGTAGTCAAGGTAGGGGGTGAGCAGTTCTTC; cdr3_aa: CASSVVKVGGEQFF
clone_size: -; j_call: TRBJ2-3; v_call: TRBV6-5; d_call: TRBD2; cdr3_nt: TGTGCCAGCAGCGATAGCGGGGGGGACACAGATACGCAGTATTTT; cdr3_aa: CASSDSGGDTDTQYF
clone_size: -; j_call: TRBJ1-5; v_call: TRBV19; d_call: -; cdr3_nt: TGTGCCAGTCGTCGTTGGGGGGATAGCAATCAGCCCCAGCATTTT; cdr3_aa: CASRRWGDSNQPQHF
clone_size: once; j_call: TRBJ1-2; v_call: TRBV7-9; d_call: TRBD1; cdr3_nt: TGTGCCAGCAGCACAGGGGGCGCAAACTATGGCTACACCTTC; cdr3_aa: CASSTGGANYGYTF